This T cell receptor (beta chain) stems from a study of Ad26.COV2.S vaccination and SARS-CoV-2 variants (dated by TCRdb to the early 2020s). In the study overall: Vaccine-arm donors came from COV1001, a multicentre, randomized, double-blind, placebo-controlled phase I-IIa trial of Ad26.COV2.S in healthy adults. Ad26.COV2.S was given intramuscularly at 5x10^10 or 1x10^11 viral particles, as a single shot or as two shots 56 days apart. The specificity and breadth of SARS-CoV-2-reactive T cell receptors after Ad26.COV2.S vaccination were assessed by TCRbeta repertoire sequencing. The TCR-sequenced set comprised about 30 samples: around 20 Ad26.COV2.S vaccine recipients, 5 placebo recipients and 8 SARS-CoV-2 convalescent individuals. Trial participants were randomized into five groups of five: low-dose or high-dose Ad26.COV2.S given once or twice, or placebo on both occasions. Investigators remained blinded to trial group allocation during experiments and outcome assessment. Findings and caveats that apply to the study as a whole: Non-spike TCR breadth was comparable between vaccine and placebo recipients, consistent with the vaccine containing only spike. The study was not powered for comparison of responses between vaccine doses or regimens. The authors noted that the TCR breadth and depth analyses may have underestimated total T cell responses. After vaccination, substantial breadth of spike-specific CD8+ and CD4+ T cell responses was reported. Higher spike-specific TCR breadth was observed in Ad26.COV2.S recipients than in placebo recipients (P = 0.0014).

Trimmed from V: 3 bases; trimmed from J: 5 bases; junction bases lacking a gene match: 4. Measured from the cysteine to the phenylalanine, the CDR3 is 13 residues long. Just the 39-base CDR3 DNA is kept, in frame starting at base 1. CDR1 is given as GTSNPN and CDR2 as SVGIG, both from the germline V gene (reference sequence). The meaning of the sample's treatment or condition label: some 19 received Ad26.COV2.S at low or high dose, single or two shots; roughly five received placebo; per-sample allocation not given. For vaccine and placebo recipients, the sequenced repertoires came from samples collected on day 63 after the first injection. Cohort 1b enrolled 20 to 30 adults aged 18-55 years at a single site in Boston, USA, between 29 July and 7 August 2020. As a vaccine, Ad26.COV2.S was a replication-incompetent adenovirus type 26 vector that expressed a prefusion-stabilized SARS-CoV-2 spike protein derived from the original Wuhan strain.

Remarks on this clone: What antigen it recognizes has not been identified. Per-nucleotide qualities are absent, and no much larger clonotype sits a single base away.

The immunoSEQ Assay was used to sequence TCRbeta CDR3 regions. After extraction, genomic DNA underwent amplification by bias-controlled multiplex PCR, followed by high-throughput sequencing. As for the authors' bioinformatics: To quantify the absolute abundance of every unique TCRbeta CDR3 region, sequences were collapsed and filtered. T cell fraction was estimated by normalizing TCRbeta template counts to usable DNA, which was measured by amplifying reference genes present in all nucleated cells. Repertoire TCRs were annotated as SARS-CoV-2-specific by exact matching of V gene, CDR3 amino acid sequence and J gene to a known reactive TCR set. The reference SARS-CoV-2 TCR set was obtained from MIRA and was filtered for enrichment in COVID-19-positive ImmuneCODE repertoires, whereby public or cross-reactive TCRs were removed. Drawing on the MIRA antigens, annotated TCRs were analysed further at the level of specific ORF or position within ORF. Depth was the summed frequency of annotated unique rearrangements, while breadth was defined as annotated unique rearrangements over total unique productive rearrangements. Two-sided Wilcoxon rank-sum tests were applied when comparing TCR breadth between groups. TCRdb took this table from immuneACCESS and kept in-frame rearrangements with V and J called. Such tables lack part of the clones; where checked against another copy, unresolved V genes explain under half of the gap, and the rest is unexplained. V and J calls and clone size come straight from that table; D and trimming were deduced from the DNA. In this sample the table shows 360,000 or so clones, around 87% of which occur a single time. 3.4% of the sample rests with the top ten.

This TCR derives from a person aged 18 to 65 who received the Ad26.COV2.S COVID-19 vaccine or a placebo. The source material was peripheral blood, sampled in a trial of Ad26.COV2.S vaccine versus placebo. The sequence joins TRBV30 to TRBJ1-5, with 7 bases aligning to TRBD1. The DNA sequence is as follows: TGTGCCTGGAGCGGGGACAGTTATCAGCCCCAGCATTTT. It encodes CAWSGDSYQPQHF.